This TCR beta chain was captured in a study of blood T cell repertoires in COVID-19. Study-wide context: T cells, B-cell-depleted T cells, or PBMCs provided the cDNA or gDNA that served as material.

The CDR3 totals 16 residues. J lost 0 bases, V lost 5 bases, and 8 bases had no gene match. Germline-derived CDR1 and CDR2 are MDHEN and SYDVKM. This clone came up once. Profiled with immunoSEQ multiplex PCR; TCRdb holds only in-frame clones, not every one. The repertoire holds more than 95,000 clones, roughly 80% seen once, with about 2.3% in the top ten. The V gene is TRBV28, the J gene TRBJ2-7; 9 bases are shared with TRBD1. The clonotype originates from a middle-aged man with acute or convalescent COVID-19. The sequenced material came from peripheral blood. The CDR3 spells CASSPTGQGSSYEQYF. Written as DNA, the CDR3 is TGTGCCAGCAGTCCTACTGGACAGGGGAGCTCCTACGAGCAGTACTTC.